This T cell receptor beta chain is drawn from a study of beta chain features in type 1 diabetes. Across the whole study: Age and gender were similar between patients and healthy donors, as were cell yields. Overall study results and limits: More deletions and fewer insertions at VDJ junctions were found in patients with type 1 diabetes. Short templates might get an advantage during PCR, and this would be equal in patients and controls. TCRB CDR3 length was moderately but significantly reduced in all four CD4+ subsets of Type 1 diabetes patients.

Concerning this clone: Its matching antigen is unknown.

The whole isolated RNA underwent reverse transcription, so sequencing captured expressed TCRB transcripts. Assay: immunoSEQ multiplex PCR; the TCRdb copy retains only in-frame clones and omits some. The sample includes some 410,000 clones, roughly 13% seen only once; the top ten take under 0.04%. V shed 1 base and J shed 10 bases, with 17 bases lying between them. CDR3 size: 15 residues. Germline CDR1 is LGHNA and CDR2 is YNFKEQ. This receptor was obtained from a man aged 30 to 45 in good health. This rearrangement joins TRBV4-2 to TRBJ2-1, with D tentatively TRBD2 (5 bases). The sequencing input was naive CD4+ T cells from blood. CDR3 nucleotide sequence: TGTGCCAGCAGCCAAGTCACTGATCTAGCCCGGGAGCAGTTCTTC. The encoded protein is CASSQVTDLAREQFF.